The TCR beta chain under discussion was sequenced for a study of CD8 T cells in ankylosing spondylitis. The CDR3 totals 16 residues. Germline CDR1 SGHDN, CDR2 FVKESK. Unmatched junction bases numbered 5, after V lost 3 bases and J lost 0 bases. Overall study findings and caveats: Apparently characteristic of ankylosing spondylitis blood was a TCR beta motif (eight highly homologous variants). Researchers reportedly found disease-linked clones significantly enriched in matched ankylosing spondylitis synovial fluid. Some of the motif variants had earlier been found in reactive arthritis patients' fluid and blood.

MiXCR was run by TCRdb on the 5' RACE reads, yielding one entry per CDR3 protein. The repertoire has roughly 200,000 distinct CDR3 sequences, around 13% of them found once; the top ten carry approximately 16%. This clonotype was counted between two and nine times. Antigen specificity is unknown. The V call is TRBV14, the J call TRBJ1-3; TRBD1 aligns across 7 bases. Sequenced: blood, either unsorted or a sorted T cell fraction (not recorded which). This clonotype was obtained from a male donor with ankylosing spondylitis or in good health (not recorded which). The CDR3, as DNA: TGTGCCAGCAGCCATTCGCAGGGGGACTCTGGAAACACCATATATTTT. Translated, it gives CASSHSQGDSGNTIYF.